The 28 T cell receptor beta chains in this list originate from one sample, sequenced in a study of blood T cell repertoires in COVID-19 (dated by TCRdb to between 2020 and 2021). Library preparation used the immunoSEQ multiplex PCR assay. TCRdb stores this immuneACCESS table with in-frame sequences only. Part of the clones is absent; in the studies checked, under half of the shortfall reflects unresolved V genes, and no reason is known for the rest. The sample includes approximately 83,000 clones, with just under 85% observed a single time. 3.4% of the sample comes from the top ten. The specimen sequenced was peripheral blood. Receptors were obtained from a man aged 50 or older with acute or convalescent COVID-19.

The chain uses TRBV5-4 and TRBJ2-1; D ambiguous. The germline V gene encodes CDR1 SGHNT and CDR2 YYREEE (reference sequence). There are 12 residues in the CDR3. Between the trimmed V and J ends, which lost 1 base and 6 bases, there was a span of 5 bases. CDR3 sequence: CASSLPSNEQFF. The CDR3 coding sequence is TGTGCCAGCAGCTTGCCGAGCAATGAGCAGTTCTTC. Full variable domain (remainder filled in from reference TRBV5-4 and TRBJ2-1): ETGVTQSPTHLIKTRGQQVTLRCSSQSGHNTVSWYQQALGQGPQFIFQYYREEENGRGNFPPRFSGLQFPNYSSELNVNALELDDSALYLCASSLPSNEQFFGPGTRLTVL.

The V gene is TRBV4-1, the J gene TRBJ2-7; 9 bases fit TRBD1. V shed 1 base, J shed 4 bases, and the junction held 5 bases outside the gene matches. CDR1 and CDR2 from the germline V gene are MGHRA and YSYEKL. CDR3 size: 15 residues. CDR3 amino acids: CASSQGQGDLYEQYF. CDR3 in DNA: TGCGCCAGCAGCCAAGGACAGGGGGACTTGTACGAGCAGTACTTC.

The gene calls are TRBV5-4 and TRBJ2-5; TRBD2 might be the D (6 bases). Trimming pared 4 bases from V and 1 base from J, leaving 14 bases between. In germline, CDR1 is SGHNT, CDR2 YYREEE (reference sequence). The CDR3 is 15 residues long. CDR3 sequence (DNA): TGTGCCAGCAGCCCCATGGCGGGGCCCCAAGAGACCCAGTACTTC. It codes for CASSPMAGPQETQYF.

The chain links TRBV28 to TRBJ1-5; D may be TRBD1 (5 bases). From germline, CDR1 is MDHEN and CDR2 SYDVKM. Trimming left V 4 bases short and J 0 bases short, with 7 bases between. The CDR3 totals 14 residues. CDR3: CASSSGYSNQPQHF. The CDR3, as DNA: TGTGCCAGCAGTTCAGGGTATAGCAATCAGCCCCAGCATTTT.

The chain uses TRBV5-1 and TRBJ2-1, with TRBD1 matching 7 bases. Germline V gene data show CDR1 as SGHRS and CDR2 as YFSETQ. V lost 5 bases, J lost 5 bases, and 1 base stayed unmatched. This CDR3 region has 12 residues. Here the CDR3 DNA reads TGCGCCAGCAGGACAGGGAACAATGAGCAGTTCTTC. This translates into CASRTGNNEQFF. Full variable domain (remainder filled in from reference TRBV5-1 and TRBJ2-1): KAGVTQTPRYLIKTRGQQVTLSCSPISGHRSVSWYQQTPGQGLQFLFEYFSETQRNKGNFPGRFSGRQFSNSRSEMNVSTLELGDSALYLCASRTGNNEQFFGPGTRLTVL.

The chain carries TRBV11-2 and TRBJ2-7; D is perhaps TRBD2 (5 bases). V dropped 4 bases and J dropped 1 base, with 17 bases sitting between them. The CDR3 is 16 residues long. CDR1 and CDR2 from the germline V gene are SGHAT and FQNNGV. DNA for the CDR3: TGTGCCAGCAGCTCTCGGGGAGATTCCTTGTCCTACGAGCAGTACTTC. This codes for CASSSRGDSLSYEQYF.

Written as DNA, the CDR3 is TGTGCCAGCAGCCCGAACCGGGGATCAAGTGAGCAGTTCTTC. Its protein is CASSPNRGSSEQFF. The chain carries TRBV11-2 and TRBJ2-1; weak D call: TRBD2 (5 bases). CDR1 is SGHAT and CDR2 is FQNNGV in the germline V gene. Between the trimmed V and J ends, which lost 5 bases and 9 bases, there was a span of 17 bases. The CDR3 is 14 residues long.

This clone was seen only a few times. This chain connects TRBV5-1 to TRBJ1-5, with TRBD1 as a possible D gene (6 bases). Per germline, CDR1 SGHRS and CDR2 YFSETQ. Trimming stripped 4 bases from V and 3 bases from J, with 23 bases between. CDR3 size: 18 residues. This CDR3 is CASSPMRERQVYNQPQHF. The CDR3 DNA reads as TGCGCCAGCAGCCCAATGAGGGAAAGACAGGTATACAATCAGCCCCAGCATTTT.

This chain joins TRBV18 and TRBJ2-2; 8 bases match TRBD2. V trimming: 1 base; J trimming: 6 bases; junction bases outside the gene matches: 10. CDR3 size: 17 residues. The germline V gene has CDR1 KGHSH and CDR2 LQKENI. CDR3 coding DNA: TGTGCCAGCTCACCACGAACGCCTAGCGGGTTTTCCGGGGAGCTGTTTTTT. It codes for CASSPRTPSGFSGELFF. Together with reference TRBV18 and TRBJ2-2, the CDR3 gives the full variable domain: NAGVMQNPRHLVRRRGQEARLRCSPMKGHSHVYWYRQLPEEGLKFMVYLQKENIIDESGMPKERFSAEFPKEGPSILRIQQVVRGDSAAYFCASSPRTPSGFSGELFFGEGSRLTVL.

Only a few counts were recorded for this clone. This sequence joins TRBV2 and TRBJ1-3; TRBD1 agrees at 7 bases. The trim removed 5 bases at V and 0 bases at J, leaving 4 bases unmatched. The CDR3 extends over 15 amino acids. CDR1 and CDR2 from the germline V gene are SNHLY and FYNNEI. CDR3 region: CASSRDRGSGNTIYF. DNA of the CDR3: TGTGCCAGCAGTCGGGACAGAGGCTCTGGAAACACCATATATTTT.

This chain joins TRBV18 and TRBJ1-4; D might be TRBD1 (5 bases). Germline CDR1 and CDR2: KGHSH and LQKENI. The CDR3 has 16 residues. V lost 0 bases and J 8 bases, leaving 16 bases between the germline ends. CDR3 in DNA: TGTGCCAGCTCACCACCTCAGTGGGGCCAAGGGGAAAAACTGTTTTTT. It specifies CASSPPQWGQGEKLFF.

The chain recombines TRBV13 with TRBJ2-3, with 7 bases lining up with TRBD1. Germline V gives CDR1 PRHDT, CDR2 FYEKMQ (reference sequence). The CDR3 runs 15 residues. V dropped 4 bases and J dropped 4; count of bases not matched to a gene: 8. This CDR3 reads CASSSPGQGADTQYF. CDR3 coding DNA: TGTGCCAGCAGCTCCCCGGGGCAGGGGGCAGATACGCAGTATTTT.

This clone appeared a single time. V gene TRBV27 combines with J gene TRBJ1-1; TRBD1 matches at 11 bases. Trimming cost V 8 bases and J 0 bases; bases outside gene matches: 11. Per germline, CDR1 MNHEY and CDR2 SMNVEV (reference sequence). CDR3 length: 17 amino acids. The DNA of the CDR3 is TGTGCCAGCCGGGACAGGGGGTTAAATAGAGTGAACACTGAAGCTTTCTTT. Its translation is CASRDRGLNRVNTEAFF.

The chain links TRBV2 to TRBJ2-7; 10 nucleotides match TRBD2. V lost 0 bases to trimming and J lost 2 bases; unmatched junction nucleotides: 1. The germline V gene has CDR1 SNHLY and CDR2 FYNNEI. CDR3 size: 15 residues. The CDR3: CASSEAAGGPYEQYF. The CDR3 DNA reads TGTGCCAGCAGTGAAGCAGCGGGGGGGCCCTACGAGCAGTACTTC.

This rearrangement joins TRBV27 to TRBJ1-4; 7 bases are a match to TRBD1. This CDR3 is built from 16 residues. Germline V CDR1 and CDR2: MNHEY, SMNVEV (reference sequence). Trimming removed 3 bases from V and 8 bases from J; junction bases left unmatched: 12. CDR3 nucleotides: TGTGCCAGCAGTTTCGGTCCGGGGGCAGGGGGAGAAAAACTGTTTTTT. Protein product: CASSFGPGAGGEKLFF.

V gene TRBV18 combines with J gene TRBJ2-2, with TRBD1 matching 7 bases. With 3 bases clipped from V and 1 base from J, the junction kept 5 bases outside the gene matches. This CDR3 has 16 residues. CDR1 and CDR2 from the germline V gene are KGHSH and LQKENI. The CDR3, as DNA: TGTGCCAGCTCACCCCAGAGGACAGGGAACACCGGGGAGCTGTTTTTT. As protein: CASSPQRTGNTGELFF.

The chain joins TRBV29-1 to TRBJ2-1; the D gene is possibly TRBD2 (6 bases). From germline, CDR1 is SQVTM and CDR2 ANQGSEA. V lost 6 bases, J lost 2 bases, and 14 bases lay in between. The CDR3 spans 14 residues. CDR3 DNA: TGCAGCGTCCCGGACGGGAGTCCCTACAATGAGCAGTTCTTC. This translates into CSVPDGSPYNEQFF.

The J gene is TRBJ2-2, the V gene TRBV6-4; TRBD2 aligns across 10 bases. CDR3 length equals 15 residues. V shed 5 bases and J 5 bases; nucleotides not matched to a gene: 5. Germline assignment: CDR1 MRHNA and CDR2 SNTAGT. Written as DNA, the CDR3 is TGTGCCAGCAGTCGAGCGGGGGGGCGTACCGGGGAGCTGTTTTTT. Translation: CASSRAGGRTGELFF.

The CDR3 reads CASSPGTITYEQYF. In nucleotides, the CDR3 is TGTGCCAGCAGCCCCGGGACTATTACCTACGAGCAGTACTTC. V and J are TRBV7-9 and TRBJ2-7; 7 bases align to TRBD2. Germline V lookup: CDR1 SEHNR, CDR2 FQNEAQ (reference sequence). The length of the CDR3 is 14 residues. J was trimmed by 2 bases and V by 5 bases; bases with no gene match: 6. Complete variable domain (other parts from reference TRBV7-9 and TRBJ2-7): DTGVSQNPRHKITKRGQNVTFRCDPISEHNRLYWYRQTLGQGPEFLTYFQNEAQLEKSRLLSDRFSAERPKGSFSTLEIQRTEQGDSAMYLCASSPGTITYEQYFGPGTRLTVT.

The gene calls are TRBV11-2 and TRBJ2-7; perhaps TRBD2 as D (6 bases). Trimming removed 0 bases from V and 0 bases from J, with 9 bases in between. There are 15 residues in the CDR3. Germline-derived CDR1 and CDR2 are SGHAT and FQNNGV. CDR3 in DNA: TGTGCCAGCAGCTTAGAGGGGGGAACCTCCTACGAGCAGTACTTC. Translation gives CASSLEGGTSYEQYF. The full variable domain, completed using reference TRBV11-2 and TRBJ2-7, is EAGVAQSPRYKIIEKRQSVAFWCNPISGHATLYWYQQILGQGPKLLIQFQNNGVVDDSQLPKDRFSAERLKGVDSTLKIQPAKLEDSAVYLCASSLEGGTSYEQYFGPGTRLTVT.

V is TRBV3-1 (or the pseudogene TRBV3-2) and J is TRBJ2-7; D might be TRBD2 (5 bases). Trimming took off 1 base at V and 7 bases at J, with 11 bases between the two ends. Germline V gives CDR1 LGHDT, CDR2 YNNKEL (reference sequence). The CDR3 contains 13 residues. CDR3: CASSQGSPGEQYF. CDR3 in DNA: TGTGCCAGCAGCCAAGGTAGTCCGGGAGAGCAGTACTTC.

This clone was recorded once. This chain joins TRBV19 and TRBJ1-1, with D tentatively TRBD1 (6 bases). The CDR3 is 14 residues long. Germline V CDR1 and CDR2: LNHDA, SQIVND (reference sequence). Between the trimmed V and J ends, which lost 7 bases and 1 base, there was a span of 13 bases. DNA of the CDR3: TGTGCCAGTACCGCCCAGACAGGGAACACTGAAGCTTTCTTT. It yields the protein CASTAQTGNTEAFF. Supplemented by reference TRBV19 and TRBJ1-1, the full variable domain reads DGGITQSPKYLFRKEGQNVTLSCEQNLNHDAMYWYRQDPGQGLRLIYYSQIVNDFQKGDIAEGYSVSREKKESFPLTVTSAQKNPTAFYLCASTAQTGNTEAFFGQGTRLTVV.

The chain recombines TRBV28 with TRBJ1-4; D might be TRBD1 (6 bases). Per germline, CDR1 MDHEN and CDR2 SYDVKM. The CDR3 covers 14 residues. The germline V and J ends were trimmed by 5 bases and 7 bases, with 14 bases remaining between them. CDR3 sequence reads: CASSQGGAPEKLFF. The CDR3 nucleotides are TGTGCCAGCAGTCAAGGGGGGGCGCCTGAAAAACTGTTTTTT. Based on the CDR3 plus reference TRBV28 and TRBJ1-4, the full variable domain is DVKVTQSSRYLVKRTGEKVFLECVQDMDHENMFWYRQDPGLGLRLIYFSYDVKMKEKGDIPEGYSVSREKKERFSLILESASTNQTSMYLCASSQGGAPEKLFFGSGTQLSVL.

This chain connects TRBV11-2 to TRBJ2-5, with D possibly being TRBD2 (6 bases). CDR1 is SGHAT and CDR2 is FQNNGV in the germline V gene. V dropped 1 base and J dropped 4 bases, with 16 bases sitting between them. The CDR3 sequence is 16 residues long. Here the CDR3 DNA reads TGTGCCAGCAGCTTAGTGGGGACGGGGCGGGGAGAGACCCAGTACTTC. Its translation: CASSLVGTGRGETQYF.

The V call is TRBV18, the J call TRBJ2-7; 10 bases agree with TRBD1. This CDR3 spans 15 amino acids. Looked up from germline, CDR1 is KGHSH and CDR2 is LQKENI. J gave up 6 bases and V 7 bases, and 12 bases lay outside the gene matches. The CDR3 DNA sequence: TGTGCCAGCTACCCAGGGGACAGGGGAGCGGTCGAGCAGTACTTC. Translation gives CASYPGDRGAVEQYF.

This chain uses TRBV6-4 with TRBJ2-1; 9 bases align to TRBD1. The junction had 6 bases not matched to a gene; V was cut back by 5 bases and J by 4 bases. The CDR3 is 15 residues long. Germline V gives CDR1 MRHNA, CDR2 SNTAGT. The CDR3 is CASSLDRGTYNEQFF. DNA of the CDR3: TGTGCCAGCAGTCTAGACAGGGGGACGTACAATGAGCAGTTCTTC.

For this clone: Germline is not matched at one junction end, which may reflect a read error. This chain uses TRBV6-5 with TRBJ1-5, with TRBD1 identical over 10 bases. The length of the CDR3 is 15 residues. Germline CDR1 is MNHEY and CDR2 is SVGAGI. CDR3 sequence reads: CASTRTGGSYQPQHF. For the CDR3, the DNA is TGTGCCAGCACCCGGACAGGGGGTAGCTATCAGCCCCAGCATTTT.

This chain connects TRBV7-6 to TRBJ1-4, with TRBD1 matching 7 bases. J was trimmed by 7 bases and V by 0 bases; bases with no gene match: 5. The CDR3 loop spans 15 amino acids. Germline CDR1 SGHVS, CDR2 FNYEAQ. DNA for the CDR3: TGTGCCAGCAGCTTAGCACAAGCAGGGGGTGAAAAACTGTTTTTT. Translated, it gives CASSLAQAGGEKLFF.